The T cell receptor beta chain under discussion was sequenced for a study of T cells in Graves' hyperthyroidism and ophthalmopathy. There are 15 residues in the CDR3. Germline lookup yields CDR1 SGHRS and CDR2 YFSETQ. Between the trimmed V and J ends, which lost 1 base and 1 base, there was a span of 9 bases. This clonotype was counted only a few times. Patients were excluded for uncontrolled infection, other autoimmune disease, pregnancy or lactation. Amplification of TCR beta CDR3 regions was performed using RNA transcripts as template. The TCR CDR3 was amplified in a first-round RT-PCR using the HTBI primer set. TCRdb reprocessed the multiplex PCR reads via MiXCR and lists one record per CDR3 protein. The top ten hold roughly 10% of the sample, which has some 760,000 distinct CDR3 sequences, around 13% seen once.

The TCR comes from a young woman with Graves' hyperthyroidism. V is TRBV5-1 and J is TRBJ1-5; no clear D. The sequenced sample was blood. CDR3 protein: CASSLLSGSNQPQHF. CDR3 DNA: TGCGCCAGCAGCTTGTTGTCGGGCAGCAATCAGCCCCAGCATTTT.